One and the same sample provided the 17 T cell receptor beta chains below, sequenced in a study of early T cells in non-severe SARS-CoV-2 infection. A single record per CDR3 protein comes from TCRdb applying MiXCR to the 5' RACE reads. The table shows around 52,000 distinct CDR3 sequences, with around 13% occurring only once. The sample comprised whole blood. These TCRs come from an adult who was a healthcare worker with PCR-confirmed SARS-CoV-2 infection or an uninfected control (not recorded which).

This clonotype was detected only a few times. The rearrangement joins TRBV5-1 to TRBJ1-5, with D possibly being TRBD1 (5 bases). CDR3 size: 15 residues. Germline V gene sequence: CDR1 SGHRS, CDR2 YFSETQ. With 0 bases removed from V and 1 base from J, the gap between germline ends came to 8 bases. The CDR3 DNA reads TGCGCCAGCAGCTTGGAAGGGACGAGCAATCAGCCCCAGCATTTT. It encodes CASSLEGTSNQPQHF.

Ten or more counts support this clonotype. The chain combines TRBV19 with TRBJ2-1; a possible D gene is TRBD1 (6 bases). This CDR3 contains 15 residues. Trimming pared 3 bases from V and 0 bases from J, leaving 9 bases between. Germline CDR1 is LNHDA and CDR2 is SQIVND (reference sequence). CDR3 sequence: CASSMGQNSYNEQFF. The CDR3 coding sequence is TGTGCCAGTAGTATGGGACAAAACTCCTACAATGAGCAGTTCTTC.

CDR3 amino acids: CASSSRAVDNEQFF. The CDR3 region has the DNA TGCGCCAGCAGCTCCAGGGCCGTCGACAATGAGCAGTTCTTC. The rearrangement links TRBV5-1 to TRBJ2-1, with a tentative D call TRBD1 (5 bases). In germline, CDR1 is SGHRS, CDR2 YFSETQ. This CDR3 spans 14 amino acids. The germline V and J ends were trimmed by 3 bases and 5 bases, with 12 bases remaining between them.

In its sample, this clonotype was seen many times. The CDR3 reads CATSDLRSNQETQYF. DNA of the CDR3: TGTGCCACCAGTGATTTGCGGTCGAACCAAGAGACCCAGTACTTC. J is TRBJ2-5 and V is TRBV24-1; D unclear. Germline CDR1 reads KGHDR; CDR2 reads SFDVKD. The CDR3 runs 15 residues. The V end was cut by 0 bases, the J end by 0 bases, with 7 bases between.

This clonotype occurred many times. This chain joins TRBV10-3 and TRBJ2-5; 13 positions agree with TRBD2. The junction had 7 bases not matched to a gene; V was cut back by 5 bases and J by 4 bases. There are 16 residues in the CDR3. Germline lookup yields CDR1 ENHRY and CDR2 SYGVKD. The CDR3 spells CAISSGTSGARETQYF. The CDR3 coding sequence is TGTGCCATCAGTTCCGGGACTAGCGGGGCTAGAGAGACCCAGTACTTC.

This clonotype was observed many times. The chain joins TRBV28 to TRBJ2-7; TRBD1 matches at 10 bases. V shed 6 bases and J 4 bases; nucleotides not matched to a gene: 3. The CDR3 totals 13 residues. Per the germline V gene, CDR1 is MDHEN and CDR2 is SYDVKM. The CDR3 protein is CASSLGQGYEQYF. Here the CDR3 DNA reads TGTGCCAGCAGCCTGGGACAGGGGTACGAGCAGTACTTC.

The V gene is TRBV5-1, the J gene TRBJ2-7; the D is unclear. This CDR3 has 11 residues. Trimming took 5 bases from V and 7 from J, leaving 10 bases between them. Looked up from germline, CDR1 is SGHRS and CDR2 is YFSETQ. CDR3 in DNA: TGCGCCAGCAGAGGTACAGATGAGCAGTACTTC. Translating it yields CASRGTDEQYF.

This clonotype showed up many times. CDR3 loop: CATSRAPATSSNQPQHF. CDR3 DNA sequence: TGTGCCACCAGCAGAGCCCCGGCCACAAGTAGCAATCAGCCCCAGCATTTT. J is TRBJ1-5 and V is TRBV15, with unresolved D. The CDR3 extends over 17 amino acids. Germline V gene sequence: CDR1 LNHNV, CDR2 YYDKDF (reference sequence). Trimming stripped 1 base from V and 0 bases from J, with 13 bases between.

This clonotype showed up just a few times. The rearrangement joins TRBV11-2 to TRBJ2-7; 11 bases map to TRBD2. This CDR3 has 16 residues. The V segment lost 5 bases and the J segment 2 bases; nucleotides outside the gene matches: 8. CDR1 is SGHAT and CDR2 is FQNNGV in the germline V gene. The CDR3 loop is CASSLPGTSGPYEQYF. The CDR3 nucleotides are TGTGCCAGCAGCCTCCCCGGGACTAGCGGCCCCTACGAGCAGTACTTC.

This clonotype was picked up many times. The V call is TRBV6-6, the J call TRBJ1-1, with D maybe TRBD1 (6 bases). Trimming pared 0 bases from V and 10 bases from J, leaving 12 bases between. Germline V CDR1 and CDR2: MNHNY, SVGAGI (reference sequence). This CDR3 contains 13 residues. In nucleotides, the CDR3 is TGTGCCAGCAGTTACTCTAGGACAGAGAGAGCTTTCTTT. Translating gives CASSYSRTERAFF.

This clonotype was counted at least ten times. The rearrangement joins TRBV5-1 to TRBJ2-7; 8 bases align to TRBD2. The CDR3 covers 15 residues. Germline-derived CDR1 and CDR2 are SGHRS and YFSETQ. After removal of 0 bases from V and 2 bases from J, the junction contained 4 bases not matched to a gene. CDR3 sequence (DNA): TGCGCCAGCAGCTTGGGAACTAGCGGCACCTACGAGCAGTACTTC. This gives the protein CASSLGTSGTYEQYF.

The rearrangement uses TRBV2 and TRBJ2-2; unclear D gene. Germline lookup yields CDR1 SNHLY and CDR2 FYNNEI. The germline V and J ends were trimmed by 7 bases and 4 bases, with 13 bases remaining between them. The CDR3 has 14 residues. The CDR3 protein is CASTFLGPTGELFF. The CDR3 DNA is TGTGCCAGCACGTTTTTAGGTCCCACCGGGGAGCTGTTTTTT.

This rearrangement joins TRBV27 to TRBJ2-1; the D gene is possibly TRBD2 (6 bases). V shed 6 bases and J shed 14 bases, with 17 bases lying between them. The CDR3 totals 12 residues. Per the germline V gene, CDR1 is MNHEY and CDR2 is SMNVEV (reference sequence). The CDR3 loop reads CASRGYEGTEFF. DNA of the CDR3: TGTGCCAGCAGGGGTTACGAGGGGACTGAGTTCTTC.

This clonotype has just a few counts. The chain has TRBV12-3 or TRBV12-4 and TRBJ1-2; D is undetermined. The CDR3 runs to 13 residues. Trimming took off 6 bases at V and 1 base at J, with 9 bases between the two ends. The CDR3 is CASRSKSNYGYTF. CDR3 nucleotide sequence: TGTGCCAGCAGGTCGAAGAGTAACTATGGCTACACCTTC.

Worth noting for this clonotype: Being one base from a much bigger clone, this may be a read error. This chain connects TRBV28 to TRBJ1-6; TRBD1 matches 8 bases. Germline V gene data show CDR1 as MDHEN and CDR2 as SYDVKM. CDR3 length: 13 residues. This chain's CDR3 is CASTRATGAPPHF. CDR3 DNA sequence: TGTGCCAGCACCAGAGCGACAGGGGCACCCCCCCACTTT.

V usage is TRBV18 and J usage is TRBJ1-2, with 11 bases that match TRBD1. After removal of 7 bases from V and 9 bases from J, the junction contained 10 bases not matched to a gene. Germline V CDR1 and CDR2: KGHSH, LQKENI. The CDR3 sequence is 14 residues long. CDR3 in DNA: TGTGCCAGCTTCCCCACTGGACAGGGGGCGCGCTACACCTTC. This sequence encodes CASFPTGQGARYTF.

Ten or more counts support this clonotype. The CDR3 sequence: CSVENERGRGGYTF. The CDR3 DNA sequence: TGCAGCGTTGAAAACGAGCGGGGACGTGGAGGCTACACCTTC. The chain joins TRBV29-1 to TRBJ1-2; tentative D call: TRBD1 (5 bases). V dropped 2 bases and J dropped 8 bases, with 18 bases sitting between them. Germline V gene sequence: CDR1 SQVTM, CDR2 ANQGSEA. This CDR3 has 14 amino acids.